A selection of T cell receptor beta chains follows, all from one sample in a study of blood T cell repertoires in COVID-19. Sequencing was performed with immunoSEQ multiplex PCR; in TCRdb, only in-frame clones are kept and a portion is missing. This table holds under 150,000 clones, about three quarters found once. The specimen was PBMCs or T cells enriched from blood (not recorded which). The receptors come from a woman between 45 and 65 years old who had recovered from COVID-19. Each CDR3 is given with its conserved first and last residue. D genes are given only for firm matches. Expanded clones get a size class; other rows say once, few or many, or leave the size out.

J | V | size | D | DNA | CDR3
TRBJ1-2 | TRBV6-5 | . | . | TGTGCCAGCAGTTACGGGGCAGGAGCAGGCTACACCTTC | CASSYGAGAGYTF
TRBJ1-1 | TRBV7-3 | . | . | TGTGCCAGCAGCTCCACAGGGTCGAACACTGAAGCTTTCTTT | CASSSTGSNTEAFF
TRBJ1-5 | TRBV30 | few | . | TGTGCCTGGAGTGTGGGACACGGCAATCAGCCCCAGCATTTT | CAWSVGHGNQPQHF
TRBJ2-1 | TRBV28 | once | . | TGTGCCAGCAGTAACATCGGGGGTCGTAGCTCCTACAATGAGCAGTTCTTC | CASSNIGGRSSYNEQFF
TRBJ1-3 | TRBV30 | . | . | TGTGCCTGGAGTCCATTAGGGAGTGCTGGAAACACCATATATTTT | CAWSPLGSAGNTIYF
TRBJ2-7 | TRBV29-1 | . | . | TGCAGCGTTGAAGGCCAGGGTTTGTACGAGCAGTACTTC | CSVEGQGLYEQYF
TRBJ2-7 | TRBV7-3 | once | TRBD1 | TGTGCCAGCAGCCCGGGACAGTCCTACGAGCAGTACTTC | CASSPGQSYEQYF
TRBJ1-2 | TRBV9 | . | . | TGTGCCAGCAGCGTAACTCCCCTATATGGCTACACCTTC | CASSVTPLYGYTF
TRBJ1-4 | TRBV6-2/TRBV6-3 | . | . | TGTGCCAGCAGTAAGCCAAACTATGAAAAACTGTTTTTT | CASSKPNYEKLFF
TRBJ2-7 | TRBV20-1 | few | TRBD2 | TGCAGTGCTAGTACGACTAGCGGAGGGAGACCTTACGAGCAGTACTTC | CSASTTSGGRPYEQYF
TRBJ1-1 | TRBV9 | few | TRBD1 | TGTGCCAGCAGCGACTCACAGGGGCTTATGAACACTGAAGCTTTCTTT | CASSDSQGLMNTEAFF
TRBJ2-1 | TRBV29-1 | . | . | TGCAGCGTTGTAGTTCTTGGAGTAGCCCGCAACAATGAGCAGTTCTTC | CSVVVLGVARNNEQFF
TRBJ2-7 | TRBV29-1 | . | TRBD2 | TGCAGCGTTGAAAGCGGGGAAGCCTACGAGCAGTACTTC | CSVESGEAYEQYF
TRBJ2-6 | TRBV11-2 | . | TRBD1 | TGTGCCAGCAGCTTAGGAGGGGGCGCTGGGGCCAACGTCCTGACTTTC | CASSLGGGAGANVLTF
TRBJ1-1 | TRBV19 | . | . | TGTGCCAGTAGTGGCCAGGGCGGCTCCACTGAAGCTTTCTTT | CASSGQGGSTEAFF
TRBJ1-6 | TRBV28 | . | TRBD1 | TGTGCCACGGGAGGGGGCAATTCACCCCTCCACTTT | CATGGGNSPLHF
TRBJ1-2 | TRBV27 | . | . | TGTGCCAGCAGTTTATACACAGGAAACTATGGCTACACCTTC | CASSLYTGNYGYTF
TRBJ1-1 | TRBV7-2 | few | TRBD1 | TGTGCCAGCAGCCCTAGGCCTGGACAGGGGAACACTGAAGCTTTCTTT | CASSPRPGQGNTEAFF
TRBJ2-1 | TRBV20-1 | . | TRBD2 | TGCAGTGCTAGTGATATAGCGGGAGCCTACAATGAGCAGTTCTTC | CSASDIAGAYNEQFF
TRBJ2-3 | TRBV18 | . | . | TGTGCCAGCTCACCCTCCCTTGTCGGGGGAGCAGGAGCAGATACGCAGTATTTT | CASSPSLVGGAGADTQYF
TRBJ2-7 | TRBV27 | . | . | TGTGCCAGCAGTTTCCACCACCCGGGACACCCGCCCTACGAGCAGTACTTC | CASSFHHPGHPPYEQYF
TRBJ1-5 | TRBV27 | . | TRBD1 | TGTGCCAGCAGTACCCCCTCAGGGGGGACGGGCAATCAGCCCCAGCATTTT | CASSTPSGGTGNQPQHF
TRBJ2-7 | TRBV5-1 | . | . | TGCGCCAGCTCCCGGGACACCACCTACGAGCAGTACTTC | CASSRDTTYEQYF
TRBJ1-5 | TRBV28 | . | . | TGTGCCAGCAGTTTAGGTCGGGTTCAGCCCCAGCATTTT | CASSLGRVQPQHF
TRBJ1-5 | TRBV19 | . | TRBD1 | TGTGCCACCGAAACCGGGACAGGCTTCAATCAGCCCCAGCATTTT | CATETGTGFNQPQHF
TRBJ2-2 | TRBV11-3 | . | TRBD1 | TGTGCCAGCAGCTTAGAACAGGGGATTAACACCGGGGAGCTGTTTTTT | CASSLEQGINTGELFF
TRBJ1-1 | TRBV5-8 | . | . | TGTGCCAGCAGCCAAGCCGCAGGAGGTTTCTTT | CASSQAAGGFF
TRBJ1-3 | TRBV19 | . | . | TGTGCCAGTAGAGGGGCCCTAAAGCCTCAGTCTGGAAACACCATATATTTT | CASRGALKPQSGNTIYF
TRBJ1-1 | TRBV9 | . | TRBD1 | TGTGCCAGCAGCGCCCGGGGACAGGGGGGCACTGAAGCTTTCTTT | CASSARGQGGTEAFF